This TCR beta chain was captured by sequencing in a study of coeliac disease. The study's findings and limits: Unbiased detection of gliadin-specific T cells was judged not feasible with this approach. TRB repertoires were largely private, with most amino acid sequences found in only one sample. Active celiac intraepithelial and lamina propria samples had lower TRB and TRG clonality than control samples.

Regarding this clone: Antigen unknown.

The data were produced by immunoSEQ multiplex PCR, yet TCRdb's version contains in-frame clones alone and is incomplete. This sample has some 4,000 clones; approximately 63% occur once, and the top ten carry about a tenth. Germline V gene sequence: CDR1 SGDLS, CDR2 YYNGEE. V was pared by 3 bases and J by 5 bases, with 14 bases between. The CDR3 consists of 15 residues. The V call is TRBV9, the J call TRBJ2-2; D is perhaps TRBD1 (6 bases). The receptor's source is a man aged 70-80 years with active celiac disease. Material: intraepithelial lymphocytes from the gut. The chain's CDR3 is CASSATPRGTGELFF. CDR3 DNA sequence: TGTGCCAGCAGCGCTACTCCCAGGGGTACCGGGGAGCTGTTTTTT. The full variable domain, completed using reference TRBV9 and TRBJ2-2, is DSGVTQTPKHLITATGQRVTLRCSPRSGDLSVYWYQQSLDQGLQFLIQYYNGEERAKGNILERFSAQQFPDLHSELNLSSLELGDSALYFCASSATPRGTGELFFGEGSRLTVL.